What follows describes a single T cell receptor beta chain. The data originate from a study of radiation and T cells in renal cell carcinoma. The germline V gene encodes CDR1 SEHNR and CDR2 FQNEAQ (reference sequence). The ends were cut back, 6 bases at V and 6 bases at J, with 14 bases in the middle. This CDR3 contains 13 residues. Clones were read by immunoSEQ multiplex PCR, and TCRdb kept only the in-frame ones, dropping some. The profile shows 60,000 to 75,000 clones, over 65% of them singletons. Time point in this sample: blood 4 weeks post-SBRT, at nephrectomy. The treatment denotes: 15 Gy SBRT to primary tumor, nephrectomy 4 weeks later.

This clonotype was sampled from a man aged 60 to 75 with renal cell carcinoma. The sequences come from blood, collected from a patient whose treatment included radiotherapy and nephrectomy. V gene TRBV7-9 combines with J gene TRBJ1-2; the D gene is possibly TRBD1 (6 bases). The CDR3 loop reads CASRSTGFDGYTF. CDR3 coding DNA: TGTGCCAGCAGGTCTACAGGGTTCGATGGCTACACCTTC.